These T cell receptor beta chains were read from a single sample in a study of shared clonotypes between healthy human individuals. Generated by immunoSEQ multiplex PCR, the TCRdb table keeps only in-frame clones and is missing some. This table has about 490,000 clones, approximately 80% appearing once. The sequenced material came from PBMCs. The receptors were sampled from a woman in her thirties or forties in good health. Some clones in this sample may be carry-over from other donors' samples. Each CDR3 is given with its conserved first and last residue. Each record gives: J gene, D gene, clone size, V gene, CDR3 protein, CDR3 DNA. A D gene is named only where the DNA matches it firmly. A clone size is listed for some rows: how often the clone was seen (once, few, many), or a class if it is expanded.

>TRBJ1-1|NA|NA|TRBV11-2
CASSVSDTEAFF
TGTGCCAGCAGCGTTAGTGACACTGAAGCTTTCTTT
>TRBJ1-2|TRBD1|few|TRBV28
CASTGTGEGFGGYTF
TGTGCCAGCACCGGGACAGGGGAGGGATTTGGGGGCTACACCTTC
>TRBJ1-5|TRBD1|NA|TRBV7-3
CASSRQGGQPQHF
TGTGCCAGCAGCAGACAGGGCGGTCAGCCCCAGCATTTT
>TRBJ1-3|TRBD1|NA|TRBV7-2
CASSPGQSSGNTIYF
TGTGCCAGCAGCCCGGGACAGAGCTCTGGAAACACCATATATTTT
>TRBJ2-3|NA|NA|TRBV4-1
CASSQTTSGTDTQYF
TGCGCCAGCAGCCAAACTACGTCGGGCACAGATACGCAGTATTTT
>TRBJ2-1|TRBD2|NA|TRBV30
CAWSIGIAGGRRNEQFF
TGTGCCTGGAGTATAGGTATAGCGGGAGGTCGGCGGAATGAGCAGTTCTTC
>TRBJ2-1|TRBD1|NA|TRBV6-4
CASSPGQGYNEQFF
TGTGCCAGCAGTCCAGGACAGGGATACAATGAGCAGTTCTTC
>TRBJ2-7|NA|NA|TRBV2
CASREDDEQYF
TGTGCCAGCAGGGAAGACGACGAGCAGTACTTC
>TRBJ2-7|NA|NA|TRBV4-2
CASSISVTGALYEQYF
TGTGCCAGCAGCATAAGCGTTACAGGAGCTCTCTACGAGCAGTACTTC
>TRBJ1-1|NA|few|TRBV27
CASSPQGREREAFF
TGTGCCAGCTCCCCCCAGGGGCGAGAACGTGAAGCTTTCTTT
>TRBJ2-3|NA|NA|TRBV27
CASSLSGGSTDTQYF
TGTGCCAGCAGTTTATCGGGCGGGTCCACAGATACGCAGTATTTT
>TRBJ2-1|TRBD2|NA|TRBV7-9
CASSLALAGTYNEQFF
TGTGCCAGCAGCTTAGCCTTAGCGGGAACCTACAATGAGCAGTTCTTC
>TRBJ2-4|TRBD2|NA|TRBV7-9
CASSSQREGLGIQYF
TGTGCCAGCAGCTCCCAGCGGGAGGGCCTAGGCATTCAGTACTTC
>TRBJ2-2|NA|once|TRBV4-1
CASSHPPGGGNTGELFF
TGCGCCAGCAGCCATCCCCCTGGGGGGGGCAACACCGGGGAGCTGTTTTTT
>TRBJ1-2|TRBD1|NA|TRBV28
CASSISTGNFYGYTF
TGTGCCAGCAGTATCTCGACAGGGAATTTTTATGGCTACACCTTC
>TRBJ2-7|NA|NA|TRBV4-2
CASSQDLQTDYEQYF
TGTGCCAGCAGCCAAGATTTGCAGACGGACTACGAGCAGTACTTC
>TRBJ1-1|TRBD1|once|TRBV5-1
CASSPSGQGMSVTEAFF
TGCGCCAGCAGCCCAAGCGGACAGGGGATGTCGGTCACTGAAGCTTTCTTT
>TRBJ2-7|NA|NA|TRBV29-1
CSVEDGQLYEQYF
TGCAGCGTTGAAGACGGTCAGCTGTACGAGCAGTACTTC
>TRBJ1-2|NA|NA|TRBV28
CASIDMRSYGYTF
TGTGCCAGCATTGACATGCGATCCTATGGCTACACCTTC
>TRBJ2-7|TRBD1|NA|TRBV4-2
CASSHTTGGGYEQYF
TGTGCCAGCAGCCATACGACAGGGGGAGGCTACGAGCAGTACTTC
>TRBJ1-2|NA|NA|TRBV10-3
CAGPGRRNNYGYTF
TGTGCCGGACCTGGCAGGCGTAATAACTATGGCTACACCTTC
>TRBJ2-4|NA|NA|TRBV6-5
CASTDRAKNIQYF
TGTGCCAGCACCGACCGGGCCAAAAACATTCAGTACTTC
>TRBJ2-1|NA|many|TRBV6-4
CASSDSDSGDYNEQFF
TGTGCCAGCAGTGACTCGGATAGCGGAGACTACAATGAGCAGTTCTTC
>TRBJ2-2|TRBD2|NA|TRBV5-4
CASSFPSGRDTGELFF
TGTGCCAGCAGCTTTCCTAGCGGGAGGGACACCGGGGAGCTGTTTTTT
>TRBJ2-5|TRBD2|NA|TRBV5-1
CASSLARLAGTGLGETQYF
TGCGCCAGCAGCTTGGCCCGGCTAGCGGGGACCGGTTTGGGCGAGACCCAGTACTTC
>TRBJ2-4|NA|NA|TRBV28
CASSSGLRIQYF
TGTGCCAGCAGTTCCGGGTTAAGGATTCAGTACTTC
>TRBJ2-1|NA|NA|TRBV29-1
CSAHAGTNEQFF
TGCAGCGCTCACGCGGGCACCAATGAGCAGTTCTTC
>TRBJ2-2|TRBD1|NA|TRBV7-2
CASSFFGQGASGELFF
TGTGCCAGCAGCTTCTTCGGACAGGGGGCAAGCGGGGAGCTGTTTTTT
>TRBJ2-1|NA|NA|TRBV19
CASSIAGYSYGNEQFF
TGTGCCAGTAGTATTGCAGGGTATAGTTATGGGAATGAGCAGTTCTTC
>TRBJ2-1|TRBD2|NA|TRBV4-1
CASSPTSVRYNEQFF
TGCGCCAGCAGCCCCACTAGCGTGAGATACAATGAGCAGTTCTTC
>TRBJ2-3|TRBD2|few|TRBV4-2
CASSQPSGDTQYF
TGTGCCAGCAGCCAACCTAGCGGAGATACGCAGTATTTT
>TRBJ2-7|NA|NA|TRBV6-1
CASSEAGPYEQYF
TGTGCCAGCAGTGAAGCGGGTCCTTACGAGCAGTACTTC
>TRBJ2-1|TRBD2|NA|TRBV28
CASSRTSGGYNEQFF
TGTGCCAGCAGCCGGACTAGCGGGGGCTACAATGAGCAGTTCTTC
>TRBJ2-5|NA|NA|TRBV7-3
CASSRTVQETQYF
TGTGCCAGCAGCAGGACGGTTCAAGAGACCCAGTACTTC
>TRBJ2-7|TRBD2|NA|TRBV6-1
CASSVSGAYEQYF
TGTGCCAGCAGTGTTAGCGGGGCCTACGAGCAGTACTTC
>TRBJ2-1|TRBD2|NA|TRBV7-3
CASSLAGGAYNEQFF
TGTGCCAGCAGCTTGGCGGGAGGCGCCTACAATGAGCAGTTCTTC
>TRBJ1-1|NA|once|TRBV5-1
CASSPGMSPTEGEAFF
TGCGCCAGCAGCCCGGGTATGAGCCCGACAGAGGGTGAAGCTTTCTTT
>TRBJ1-3|NA|NA|TRBV5-1
CASSLGDSISSGNTIYF
TGCGCCAGCAGCTTGGGTGACAGCATTTCCTCTGGAAACACCATATATTTT
>TRBJ1-1|TRBD1|many|TRBV19
CASSFDRGDTEAFF
TGTGCCAGTAGTTTTGACAGGGGAGACACTGAAGCTTTCTTT
>TRBJ1-1|NA|NA|TRBV30
CAWSVTGGDTEAFF
TGTGCCTGGAGTGTGACAGGAGGCGACACTGAAGCTTTCTTT
>TRBJ2-1|NA|NA|TRBV7-9
CASSLGAGGPARDNEQFF
TGTGCCAGCAGCTTAGGGGCTGGGGGACCCGCTAGGGACAATGAGCAGTTCTTC
>TRBJ2-3|NA|NA|TRBV25-1
CASKGGGGRTDTQYF
TGTGCCAGCAAAGGTGGTGGAGGGAGGACAGATACGCAGTATTTT
>TRBJ2-1|NA|NA|TRBV27
CASSWDGGNVQFF
TGTGCCAGCAGTTGGGACGGTGGCAATGTGCAGTTCTTC
>TRBJ2-7|NA|NA|TRBV30
CAWSGSTYEQYF
TGTGCCTGGAGTGGCAGCACCTACGAGCAGTACTTC
>TRBJ1-5|TRBD1|NA|TRBV6-1
CASKLGTAYNQPQHF
TGTGCCAGCAAGTTAGGGACAGCCTACAATCAGCCCCAGCATTTT
>TRBJ1-2|TRBD1|few|TRBV7-9
CASSLAGQLGGYTF
TGTGCCAGCAGCCTAGCGGGACAGCTCGGTGGCTACACCTTC
>TRBJ1-3|TRBD1|NA|TRBV6-5
CASSMGQQPGNTIYF
TGTGCCAGCAGTATGGGACAGCAACCTGGAAACACCATATATTTT
>TRBJ1-1|NA|NA|TRBV7-2
CASSLIGRFTGTPDTEAFF
TGTGCCAGCAGCTTAATCGGCCGATTTACAGGTACTCCTGACACTGAAGCTTTCTTT
>TRBJ2-7|NA|NA|TRBV5-1
CASSLDAPTRGYEQYF
TGCGCCAGCAGCTTGGACGCGCCCACCAGGGGATACGAGCAGTACTTC
>TRBJ1-2|TRBD1|NA|TRBV28
CASSLGPRTGAYGYTF
TGTGCCAGCAGTTTAGGCCCTAGGACAGGAGCCTATGGCTACACCTTC
>TRBJ1-1|NA|NA|TRBV18
CASSPRQEKNTEAFF
TGTGCCAGCTCACCCCGACAGGAAAAGAACACTGAAGCTTTCTTT
>TRBJ2-7|NA|NA|TRBV7-8
CASSLAGASDSYEQYF
TGTGCCAGCAGCTTAGCAGGGGCGTCCGACTCCTACGAGCAGTACTTC
>TRBJ1-1|NA|NA|TRBV6-5
CASSQRDTRGTEAFF
TGTGCCAGTTCCCAACGCGACACCCGGGGCACTGAAGCTTTCTTT
>TRBJ1-5|NA|few|TRBV28
CASSFSGQPQHF
TGTGCCAGCAGTTTTTCGGGCCAGCCCCAGCATTTT
>TRBJ2-6|NA|NA|TRBV7-9
CASTGANVLTF
TGTGCCAGCACTGGGGCCAACGTCCTGACTTTC
>TRBJ1-2|NA|many|TRBV7-3
CASSANRDGGYTF
TGTGCCAGCAGCGCTAACAGGGATGGTGGCTACACCTTC
>TRBJ2-5|TRBD1|NA|TRBV11-2
CASSLGGQDIGETQYF
TGTGCCAGCAGCTTAGGAGGACAGGACATTGGAGAGACCCAGTACTTC
>TRBJ1-2|NA|NA|TRBV7-2
CASSLGGRGGYTF
TGTGCCAGCAGCTTAGGGGGCCGGGGAGGCTACACCTTC
>TRBJ2-3|NA|many|TRBV5-1
CASSTQQGGQATDTQYF
TGCGCCAGCAGCACTCAACAGGGAGGCCAGGCCACAGATACGCAGTATTTT